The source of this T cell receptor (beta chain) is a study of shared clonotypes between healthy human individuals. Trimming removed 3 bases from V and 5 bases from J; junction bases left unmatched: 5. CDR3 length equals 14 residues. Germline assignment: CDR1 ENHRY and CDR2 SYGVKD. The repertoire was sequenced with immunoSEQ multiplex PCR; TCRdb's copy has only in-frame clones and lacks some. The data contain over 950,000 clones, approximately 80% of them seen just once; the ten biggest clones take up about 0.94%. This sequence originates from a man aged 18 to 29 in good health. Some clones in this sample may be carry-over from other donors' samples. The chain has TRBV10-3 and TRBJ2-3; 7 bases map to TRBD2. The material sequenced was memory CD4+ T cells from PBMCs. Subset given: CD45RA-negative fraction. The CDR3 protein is CAISDPQRGDTQYF. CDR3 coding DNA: TGTGCCATCAGTGATCCCCAGCGGGGAGATACGCAGTATTTT.